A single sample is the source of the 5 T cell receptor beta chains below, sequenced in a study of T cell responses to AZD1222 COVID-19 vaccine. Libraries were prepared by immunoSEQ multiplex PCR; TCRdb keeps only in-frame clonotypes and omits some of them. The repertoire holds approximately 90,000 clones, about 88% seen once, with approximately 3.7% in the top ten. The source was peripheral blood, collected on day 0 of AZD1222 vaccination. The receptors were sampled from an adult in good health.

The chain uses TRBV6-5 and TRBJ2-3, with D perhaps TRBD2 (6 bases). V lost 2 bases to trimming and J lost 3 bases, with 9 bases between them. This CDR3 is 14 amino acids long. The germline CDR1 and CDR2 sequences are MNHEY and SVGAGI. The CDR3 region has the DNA TGTGCCAGCAGTTACGTGGGGAGGACAGATACGCAGTATTTT. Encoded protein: CASSYVGRTDTQYF.

CDR3 nucleotide sequence: TGTGCCTGCCACCTTGGGAGGAATAGCAATCAGCCCCAGCATTTT. This gives the protein CACHLGRNSNQPQHF. This chain joins TRBV30 and TRBJ1-5; D not resolved. Trimming pared 6 bases from V and 0 bases from J, leaving 15 bases between. This CDR3 is 15 amino acids long. CDR1 GTSNPN and CDR2 SVGIG come from the germline V gene (reference sequence). Together with reference TRBV30 and TRBJ1-5, the CDR3 gives the full variable domain: SQTIHQWPATLVQPVGSPLSLECTVEGTSNPNLYWYRQAAGRGLQLLFYSVGIGQISSEVPQNLSASRPQDRQFILSSKKLLLSDSGFYLCACHLGRNSNQPQHFGDGTRLSIL.

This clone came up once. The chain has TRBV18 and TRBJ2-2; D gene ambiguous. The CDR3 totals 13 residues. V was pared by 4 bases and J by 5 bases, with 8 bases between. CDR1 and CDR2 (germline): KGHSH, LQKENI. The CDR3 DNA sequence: TGTGCCAGCTCACAGGGTTGGACCGGGGAGCTGTTTTTT. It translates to CASSQGWTGELFF.

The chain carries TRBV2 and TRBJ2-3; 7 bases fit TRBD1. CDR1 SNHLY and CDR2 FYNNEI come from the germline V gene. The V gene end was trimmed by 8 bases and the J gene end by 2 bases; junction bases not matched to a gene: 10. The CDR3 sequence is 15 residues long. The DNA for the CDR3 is TGTGCCAGCGCAAGCATGGGACAGAACACAGATACGCAGTATTTT. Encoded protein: CASASMGQNTDTQYF. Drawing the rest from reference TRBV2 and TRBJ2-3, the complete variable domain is EPEVTQTPSHQVTQMGQEVILRCVPISNHLYFYWYRQILGQKVEFLVSFYNNEISEKSEIFDDQFSVERPDGSNFTLKIRSTKLEDSAMYFCASASMGQNTDTQYFGPGTRLTVL.

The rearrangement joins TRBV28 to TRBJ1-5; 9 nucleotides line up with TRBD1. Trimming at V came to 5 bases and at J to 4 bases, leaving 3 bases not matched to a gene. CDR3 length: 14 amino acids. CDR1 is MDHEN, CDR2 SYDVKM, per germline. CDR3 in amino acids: CASSAGQGNQPQHF. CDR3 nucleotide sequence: TGTGCCAGCAGTGCGGGACAGGGAAATCAGCCCCAGCATTTT.